The 21 T cell receptor beta chains in this list originate from one sample, sequenced in a study of T-cell reconstitution after alpha-beta-depleted transplantation in children. The TCRbeta library incorporated unique molecular identifiers. TCRdb called the PCR reads again in MiXCR, with one record for every CDR3 protein. In the table there are around 250,000 distinct CDR3 sequences, 8.2% of which are singletons. Sequencing used PBMCs, mostly from graft donor cells, obtained 180 days after TCRalphabeta/CD19-depleted stem cell transplant. All receptors come from a male patient younger than 18 who had a stem cell transplant for acute lymphoblastic leukemia, so the T cells may come from the graft donor.

A few counts support this clonotype. This chain uses TRBV3-1 with TRBJ2-2, with D perhaps matching TRBD1 or TRBD2 (5 bases each). The CDR3 has 17 amino acids. V lost 4 bases to trimming and J lost 6 bases, with 21 bases between them. CDR1 LGHDT and CDR2 YNNKEL come from the germline V gene (reference sequence). The CDR3 region is CASSPERGLKRSGELFF. For the CDR3, the DNA is TGTGCCAGCAGCCCGGAGAGGGGCCTTAAACGATCCGGGGAGCTGTTTTTT.

This clonotype showed up many times. The rearrangement uses TRBV12-3 or TRBV12-4 and TRBJ2-1; tentative D call: TRBD1 (6 bases). Trimming pared 4 bases from V and 1 base from J, leaving 8 bases between. This CDR3 spans 14 amino acids. The CDR3 nucleotides are TGTGCCAGCAGTTCGAGGGGGTCCTACAATGAGCAGTTCTTC. This codes for CASSSRGSYNEQFF.

This clonotype was detected ten times or more. The gene calls are TRBV4-1 and TRBJ2-7, with TRBD1 identical over 10 bases. V shed 1 base and J 6 bases; nucleotides not matched to a gene: 6. Germline V gene sequence: CDR1 MGHRA, CDR2 YSYEKL. The CDR3 sequence is 15 residues long. CDR3 protein: CASSQARDRGAEQYF. CDR3 bases: TGCGCCAGCAGCCAAGCCCGGGACAGGGGAGCCGAGCAGTACTTC.

V is TRBV20-1 and J is TRBJ2-7; D gene uncertain. This CDR3 comprises 12 residues. Trimming took 3 bases from V and 4 from J, leaving 10 bases between them. Germline-derived CDR1 and CDR2 are DFQATT and SNEGSKA (reference sequence). The DNA for the CDR3 is TGCAGTGCTAGCCAAAATGGGTACGAGCAGTACTTC. Its protein is CSASQNGYEQYF.

The sample holds many counts of this clonotype. The V and J genes are TRBV6-1 and TRBJ1-6; 7 bases are shared with TRBD1. From germline, CDR1 is MNHNS and CDR2 SASEGT. This CDR3 is 14 amino acids long. Trimming at V came to 8 bases and at J to 4 bases, leaving 5 bases not matched to a gene. DNA for the CDR3: TGTGCCAGCCGGGGACAGCTATATAATTCACCCCTCCACTTT. Translating gives CASRGQLYNSPLHF.

This chain links TRBV3-1 with TRBJ1-1, with a weak D call TRBD1 (6 bases). Germline V gene lookup returns CDR1 LGHDT and CDR2 YNNKEL (reference sequence). The CDR3 has 16 residues. V dropped 5 bases and J dropped 5 bases, with 21 bases sitting between them. CDR3 region: CASSTKGGGRRTEAFF. The CDR3 DNA reads TGTGCCAGCAGCACTAAGGGGGGGGGGCGCCGGACTGAAGCTTTCTTT.

There are a few counts of this clonotype. The rearrangement links TRBV4-1 to TRBJ2-3; 8 bases map to TRBD2. V trimming: 0 bases; J trimming: 2 bases; junction bases outside the gene matches: 10. This CDR3 has 18 residues. Germline V lookup: CDR1 MGHRA, CDR2 YSYEKL. DNA for the CDR3: TGCGCCAGCAGCCAAGACACTAGCGGCTTCCAGCCCACAGATACGCAGTATTTT. Residues: CASSQDTSGFQPTDTQYF.

This clonotype was found many times. The V gene is TRBV10-3, the J gene TRBJ2-7; D not certain. Looked up from germline, CDR1 is ENHRY and CDR2 is SYGVKD. This CDR3 has 13 amino acids. Trimming shortened V by 4 bases and J by 2 bases, and 9 bases separated the two germline ends. The DNA of the CDR3 is TGTGCCATCAGTGGGCAGGATACCTACGAGCAGTACTTC. It is translated as CAISGQDTYEQYF.

This clonotype was counted ten times or more. The chain recombines TRBV9 with TRBJ2-2; D not certain. The CDR3 consists of 14 residues. The V end lost 4 bases, the J end lost 6 bases, and 13 bases lay between the germline ends. The germline V gene has CDR1 SGDLS and CDR2 YYNGEE. CDR3 sequence: CASSPRKWAGELFF. The CDR3 DNA is TGTGCCAGCAGCCCTAGAAAGTGGGCCGGGGAGCTGTTTTTT. Full variable domain (rest looked up from reference TRBV9 and TRBJ2-2): DSGVTQTPKHLITATGQRVTLRCSPRSGDLSVYWYQQSLDQGLQFLIQYYNGEERAKGNILERFSAQQFPDLHSELNLSSLELGDSALYFCASSPRKWAGELFFGEGSRLTVL.

The chain combines TRBV18 with TRBJ1-2, with 11 bases aligning to TRBD1. CDR3 length: 14 amino acids. J lost 4 bases, V lost 6 bases, and 4 bases had no gene match. Germline V CDR1 and CDR2: KGHSH, LQKENI. Here the CDR3 DNA reads TGTGCCAGCTCTAGGGACAGGGGGTCCTATGGCTACACCTTC. It yields the protein CASSRDRGSYGYTF.

This clonotype was counted between two and nine times. The chain uses TRBV6-1 and TRBJ1-6; 8 bases map to TRBD1. CDR1 and CDR2 (germline): MNHNS, SASEGT. Losses at the gene ends were 6 bases for V and 1 base for J; bases not matched to a gene: 8. There are 17 residues in the CDR3. The CDR3 is CASRGQGSVSYNSPLHF. The CDR3 region has the DNA TGTGCCAGCAGAGGACAGGGATCGGTGTCCTATAATTCACCCCTCCACTTT.

V gene TRBV5-1 combines with J gene TRBJ1-1; D may be TRBD1 (6 bases). This CDR3 spans 14 amino acids. V was pared by 7 bases and J by 5 bases, with 18 bases between. Germline values: CDR1 SGHRS, CDR2 YFSETQ. CDR3 sequence reads: CASHLGGGGTEAFF. CDR3 DNA: TGCGCCAGCCACTTGGGGGGCGGTGGTACTGAAGCTTTCTTT.

Ten or more counts support this clonotype. The rearrangement links TRBV6-4 to TRBJ2-2; D is unresolved. The CDR3 runs 14 residues. The germline V and J ends were trimmed by 8 bases and 0 bases, with 10 bases remaining between them. CDR1 and CDR2 (germline): MRHNA, SNTAGT. The CDR3 DNA sequence: TGTGCCAGCGGTCAAGATGCGAACACCGGGGAGCTGTTTTTT. Residues: CASGQDANTGELFF.

This clonotype was seen at least ten times. The chain couples TRBV10-3 to TRBJ2-3; D is possibly TRBD2 (5 bases). This CDR3 has 11 amino acids. V was trimmed by 10 bases and J by 2 bases, leaving 7 bases between them. Looked up from germline, CDR1 is ENHRY and CDR2 is SYGVKD. The CDR3 bases are TGTGCCACCCGGGACACAGATACGCAGTATTTT. Amino acids: CATRDTDTQYF.

This clonotype showed up many times. The chain combines TRBV5-1 with TRBJ1-6; no clear D gene. Germline V lookup: CDR1 SGHRS, CDR2 YFSETQ. V was cut by 0 bases and J by 5 bases, with 6 bases left in between. The CDR3 consists of 14 residues. As DNA, the CDR3 is TGCGCCAGCAGCTTGGGACAAAATAATTCACCCCTCCACTTT. Translating gives CASSLGQNNSPLHF.

This clonotype was seen ten or more times. The chain couples TRBV11-2 to TRBJ2-2; 11 nucleotides align to TRBD2. The CDR3 is 15 residues long. Per the germline V gene, CDR1 is SGHAT and CDR2 is FQNNGV. The ends lost 5 bases at V and 7 bases at J; junction bases unmatched: 6. CDR3 region: CASSKTSGVGGELFF. In nucleotides, the CDR3 is TGTGCCAGCAGCAAGACTAGCGGGGTCGGCGGGGAGCTGTTTTTT.

With respect to this clonotype: Given a much more abundant clone one base away, this may be a read error. The rearrangement uses TRBV9 and TRBJ2-3; D not certain. Germline CDR1 SGDLS, CDR2 YYNGEE. There are 15 residues in the CDR3. The V end lost 1 base, the J end lost 1 base, and 10 bases lay between the germline ends. The CDR3 region has the DNA TGTGCCAGCAGCGTAATCGTGTATGGCACAGATACGCAGTATTTT. Translated, it gives CASSVIVYGTDTQYF. Drawing the rest from reference TRBV9 and TRBJ2-3, the complete variable domain is DSGVTQTPKHLITATGQRVTLRCSPRSGDLSVYWYQQSLDQGLQFLIQYYNGEERAKGNILERFSAQQFPDLHSELNLSSLELGDSALYFCASSVIVYGTDTQYFGPGTRLTVL.

This clonotype occurred many times. The CDR3 reads CASSLILGGRSSYEQYF. In DNA form, the CDR3 reads TGTGCCAGCAGTTTAATTTTGGGCGGCAGGTCCTCCTACGAGCAGTACTTC. This chain links TRBV12-3 or TRBV12-4 with TRBJ2-7, with unresolved D. This CDR3 contains 17 residues. The V gene lost 2 bases and the J gene lost 0 bases, with 17 bases spanning the gap.

This clonotype has more than one count but fewer than ten. The genes are TRBV27 and TRBJ1-4; D not certain. Trimming pared 1 base from V and 8 bases from J, leaving 11 bases between. CDR1 and CDR2 from the germline V gene are MNHEY and SMNVEV (reference sequence). The CDR3 is 14 residues long. The CDR3 protein is CASSLYPPGEKLFF. Here the CDR3 DNA reads TGTGCCAGCAGTTTATATCCCCCAGGAGAAAAACTGTTTTTT. Drawing the rest from reference TRBV27 and TRBJ1-4, the complete variable domain is EAQVTQNPRYLITVTGKKLTVTCSQNMNHEYMSWYRQDPGLGLRQIYYSMNVEVTDKGDVPEGYKVSRKEKRNFPLILESPSPNQTSLYFCASSLYPPGEKLFFGSGTQLSVL.

This clonotype was counted ten times or more. The CDR3 region has the DNA TGCAGCGTTGCCCCCACCACCTGGGACAGGGAGTTTTGGGAGCAGTTCTTC. Encoded protein: CSVAPTTWDREFWEQFF. V is TRBV29-1 and J is TRBJ2-1; 9 nucleotides align to TRBD1. Germline assignment: CDR1 SQVTM and CDR2 ANQGSEA. The CDR3 length is 17 residues. V lost 4 bases and J lost 10; bases outside the gene matches: 20.

This clonotype came up many times. The V call is TRBV9, the J call TRBJ2-5, with 7 nucleotides matching TRBD2. The germline CDR1 and CDR2 sequences are SGDLS and YYNGEE. Trimming at V came to 1 base and at J to 5 bases, leaving 14 bases not matched to a gene. This CDR3 region has 17 residues. This chain's CDR3 is CASSVNPRAWEGETQYF. The CDR3 DNA reads as TGTGCCAGCAGCGTAAATCCCCGGGCCTGGGAGGGGGAGACCCAGTACTTC.